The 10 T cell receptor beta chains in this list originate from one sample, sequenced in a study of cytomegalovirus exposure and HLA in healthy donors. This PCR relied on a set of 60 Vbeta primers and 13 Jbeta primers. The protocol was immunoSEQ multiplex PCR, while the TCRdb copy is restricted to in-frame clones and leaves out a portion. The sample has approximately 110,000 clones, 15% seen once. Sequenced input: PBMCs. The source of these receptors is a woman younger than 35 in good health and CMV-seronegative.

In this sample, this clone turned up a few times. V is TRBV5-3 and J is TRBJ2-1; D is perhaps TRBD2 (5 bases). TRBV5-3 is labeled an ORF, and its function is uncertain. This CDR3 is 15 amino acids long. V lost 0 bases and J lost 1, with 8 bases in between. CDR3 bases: TGTGCCAGAAGCTTGGGTCTAGCATCCTACAATGAGCAGTTCTTC. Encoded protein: CARSLGLASYNEQFF.

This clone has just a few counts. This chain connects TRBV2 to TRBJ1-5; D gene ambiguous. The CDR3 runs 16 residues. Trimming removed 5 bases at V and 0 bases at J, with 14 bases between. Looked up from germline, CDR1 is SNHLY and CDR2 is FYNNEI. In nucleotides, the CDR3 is TGTGCCAGCAGTCACGTACCGAGAGCTAGCAATCAGCCCCAGCATTTT. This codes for CASSHVPRASNQPQHF.

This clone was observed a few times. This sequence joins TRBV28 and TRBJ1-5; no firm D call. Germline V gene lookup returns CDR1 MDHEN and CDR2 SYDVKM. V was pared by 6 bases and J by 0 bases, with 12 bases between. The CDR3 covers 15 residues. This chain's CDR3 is CASRGPLGSNQPQHF. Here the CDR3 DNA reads TGTGCCAGCAGGGGCCCCTTGGGTAGCAATCAGCCCCAGCATTTT.

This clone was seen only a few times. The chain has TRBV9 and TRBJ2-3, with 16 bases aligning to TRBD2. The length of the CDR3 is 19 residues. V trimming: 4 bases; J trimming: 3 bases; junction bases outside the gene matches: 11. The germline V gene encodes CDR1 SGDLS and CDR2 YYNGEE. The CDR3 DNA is TGTGCCAGCAGCTCGACCGGGACTAGCGGGGGGGCCCGGACAGATACGCAGTATTTT. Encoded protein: CASSSTGTSGGARTDTQYF.

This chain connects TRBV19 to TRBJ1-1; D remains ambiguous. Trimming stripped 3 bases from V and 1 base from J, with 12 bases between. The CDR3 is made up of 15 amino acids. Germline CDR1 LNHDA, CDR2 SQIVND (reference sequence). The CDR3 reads CASSIFGRQNTEAFF. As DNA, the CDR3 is TGTGCCAGTAGTATCTTCGGGAGACAGAACACTGAAGCTTTCTTT.

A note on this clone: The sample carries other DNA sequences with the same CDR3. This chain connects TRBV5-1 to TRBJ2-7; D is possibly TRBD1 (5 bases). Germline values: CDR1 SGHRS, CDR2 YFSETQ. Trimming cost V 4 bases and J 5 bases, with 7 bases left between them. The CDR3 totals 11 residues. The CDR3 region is CASSLQDEQYF. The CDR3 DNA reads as TGCGCCAGCAGCCTACAGGACGAGCAGTACTTC.

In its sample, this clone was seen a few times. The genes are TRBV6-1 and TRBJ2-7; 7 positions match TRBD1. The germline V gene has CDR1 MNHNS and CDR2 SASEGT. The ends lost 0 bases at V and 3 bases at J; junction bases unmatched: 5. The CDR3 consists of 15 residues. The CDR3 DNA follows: TGTGCCAGCAGTGAAGCACCGGGACAGAGCTACGAGCAGTACTTC. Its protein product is CASSEAPGQSYEQYF.

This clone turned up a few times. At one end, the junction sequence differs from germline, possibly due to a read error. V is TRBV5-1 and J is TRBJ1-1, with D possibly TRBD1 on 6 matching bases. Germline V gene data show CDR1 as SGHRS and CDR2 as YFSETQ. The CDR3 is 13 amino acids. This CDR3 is CAGSLGGGTEAFF. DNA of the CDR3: TGCGCCGGCAGCTTGGGAGGGGGTACTGAAGCTTTCTTT.

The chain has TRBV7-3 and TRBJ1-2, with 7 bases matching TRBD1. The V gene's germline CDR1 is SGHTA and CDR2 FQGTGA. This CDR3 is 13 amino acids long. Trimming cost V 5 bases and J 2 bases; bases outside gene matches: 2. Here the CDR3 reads CASSQGQNYGYTF. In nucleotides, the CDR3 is TGTGCCAGCAGCCAGGGACAGAACTATGGCTACACCTTC.

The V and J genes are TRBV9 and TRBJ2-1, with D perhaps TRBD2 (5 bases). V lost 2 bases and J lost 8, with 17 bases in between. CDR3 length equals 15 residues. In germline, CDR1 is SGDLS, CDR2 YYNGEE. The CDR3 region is CASSVGVGTGYEQFF. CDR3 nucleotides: TGTGCCAGCAGCGTCGGGGTGGGAACGGGATATGAGCAGTTCTTC.